This TCR beta chain stems from a study of T-cell reconstitution after alpha-beta-depleted transplantation in children. The length of the CDR3 is 18 residues. V was clipped by 7 bases and J by 0 bases, with 22 bases between them. Study-level points and caveats: High day-60 TCRbeta diversity in some patients came from surviving recipient T cells and thymic progenitors. At the one-year point after transplant, T-cell counts and TCRbeta diversity were found to come mostly from T cells that had been newly produced. After transplant, at about two months, alpha-beta T cells were reportedly derived from several hundred expanded graft clones.

This clonotype has a count of ten or more. Its antigen is unknown. The library targeted TCRbeta and was prepared with unique molecular identifiers. TCRdb reprocessed the PCR reads via MiXCR and lists one record per CDR3 protein. The sample carries some 600,000 distinct CDR3 sequences, over 10% recorded once. Sequencing was performed on PBMCs, mostly from graft donor cells, taken 360 days after TCRalphabeta/CD19-depleted stem cell transplant. The rearrangement uses TRBV12-3 or TRBV12-4 and TRBJ2-1, with D possibly being TRBD1 or TRBD2 (8 bases each). The clonotype comes from a male patient younger than 18 who had a stem cell transplant for acute myeloid leukemia, so the T cells may come from the graft donor. The CDR3 DNA is TGTGCCAGCACTACAGGGGGTAGCGGGACTAGCTCCTACAATGAGCAGTTCTTC. Protein sequence: CASTTGGSGTSSYNEQFF.